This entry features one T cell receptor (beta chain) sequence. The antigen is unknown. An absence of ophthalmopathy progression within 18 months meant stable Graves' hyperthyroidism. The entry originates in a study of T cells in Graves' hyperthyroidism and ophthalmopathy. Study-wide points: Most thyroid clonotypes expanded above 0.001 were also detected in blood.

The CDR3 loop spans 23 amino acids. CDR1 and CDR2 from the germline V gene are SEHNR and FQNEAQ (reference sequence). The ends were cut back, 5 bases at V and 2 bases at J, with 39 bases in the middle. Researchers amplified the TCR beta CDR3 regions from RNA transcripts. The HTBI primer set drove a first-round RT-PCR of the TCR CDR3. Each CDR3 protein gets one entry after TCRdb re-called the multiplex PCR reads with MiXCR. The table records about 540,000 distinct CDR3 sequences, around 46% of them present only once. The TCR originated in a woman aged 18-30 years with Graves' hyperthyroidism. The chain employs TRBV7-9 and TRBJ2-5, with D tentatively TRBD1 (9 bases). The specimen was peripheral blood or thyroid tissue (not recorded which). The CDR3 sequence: CASSRKKDWTGDFRAGAQETQYF. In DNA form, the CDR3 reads TGTGCCAGCAGCCGGAAGAAAGATTGGACAGGGGATTTTAGAGCGGGAGCTCAAGAGACCCAGTACTTC.